One sample yielded the 5 T cell receptor beta chains listed below, sequenced in a study of T cell clonality in common variable immunodeficiency. The data were produced by immunoSEQ multiplex PCR, yet TCRdb's version contains in-frame clones alone and is incomplete. The repertoire consists of tens of thousands of clones, none detected only once. The sequencing sample was made of peripheral blood mononuclear cells. These receptors all come from a person aged 18 to 75 in good health.

This clone was recorded at least ten times. The read comes to an end 3 residues before the CDR3 does, leaving the germline J gene to fill in the end. Other DNA sequences in the sample encode the same CDR3. The chain is built from TRBV7-2 and TRBJ1-1, with 8 bases fitting TRBD1. V was pared by 3 bases and J by 5 bases, with 2 bases of the junction left unmatched. The CDR3 loop spans 13 amino acids. Germline values: CDR1 SGHTA, CDR2 FQGNSA. Partial CDR3 DNA: TGTGCCAGCAGCTTTAACAGGGGGACTGAA. Its protein product is CASSFNRGTE. Given in full, the CDR3 is CASSFNRGTEAFF.

This clone was observed many times. Coverage ceases 3 residues before the CDR3 finishes, and the germline J gene fills in the end. The J gene is TRBJ2-5, the V gene TRBV20-1; D is possibly TRBD2 (6 bases). Germline CDR1 reads DFQATT; CDR2 reads SNEGSKA (reference sequence). V was cut by 6 bases and J by 4 bases, with 21 bases left in between. The CDR3 runs to 15 residues. The part of the CDR3 DNA that was read is TGCAGTGCAGTACCGGGACTGAAATTCGGAGAGACC. This translates into CSAVPGLKFGET. The whole CDR3 is CSAVPGLKFGETQYF.

This clone has more than one count but fewer than ten. The read stops 3 residues short of the end of the CDR3; the missing end is completed from the germline J gene. The rearrangement joins TRBV5-1 to TRBJ2-1, with 7 bases lining up with TRBD1. Per the germline V gene, CDR1 is SGHRS and CDR2 is YFSETQ. This CDR3 is 15 amino acids long. Trimming removed 6 bases from V and 3 bases from J; junction bases left unmatched: 9. The CDR3: CASTLLTGFYNEQFF. The part of the CDR3 DNA that was read is TGCGCCAGCACCCTATTGACAGGGTTCTACAATGAG.

This clone was counted at least ten times. The CDR3 goes on 3 residues after the read ends, and that part is filled in from the germline J gene. The chain is built from TRBV19 and TRBJ1-1; no clear D. The ends were cut back, 7 bases at V and 5 bases at J, with 14 bases in the middle. The length of the CDR3 is 13 residues. Germline CDR1 is LNHDA and CDR2 is SQIVND (reference sequence). CDR3 DNA (partial): TGTGCCAGTACCCTTGACATCCGAACTGAA. Translation gives CASTLDIRTE. The whole CDR3 protein is CASTLDIRTEAFF.

This clone was seen repeatedly, ten times or more. CDR3 bases read: TGTGCCAGCAGCGCTGGGACTAGCGGGTATCTCAATGAG. Translation: CASSAGTSGYLNE. The full CDR3 protein is CASSAGTSGYLNEQFF. The gene calls are TRBV4-2 and TRBJ2-1, with 12 bases fitting TRBD2. The read stops 3 residues short of the end of the CDR3; the missing end is completed from the germline J gene. Looked up from germline, CDR1 is LGHNA and CDR2 is YNFKEQ. V gave up 5 bases and J gave up 6 bases; unmatched junction bases: 8. The CDR3 contains 16 residues.